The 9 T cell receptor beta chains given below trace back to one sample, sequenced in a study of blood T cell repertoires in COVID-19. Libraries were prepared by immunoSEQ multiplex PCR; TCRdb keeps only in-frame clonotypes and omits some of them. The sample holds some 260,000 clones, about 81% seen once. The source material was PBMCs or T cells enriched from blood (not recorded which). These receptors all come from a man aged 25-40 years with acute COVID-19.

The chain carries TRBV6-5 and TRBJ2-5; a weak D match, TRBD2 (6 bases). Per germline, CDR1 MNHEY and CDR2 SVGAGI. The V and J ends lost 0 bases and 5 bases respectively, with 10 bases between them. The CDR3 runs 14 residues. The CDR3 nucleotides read TGTGCCAGCAGTTACTCGTTGGGGAGGGAGACCCAGTACTTC. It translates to CASSYSLGRETQYF.

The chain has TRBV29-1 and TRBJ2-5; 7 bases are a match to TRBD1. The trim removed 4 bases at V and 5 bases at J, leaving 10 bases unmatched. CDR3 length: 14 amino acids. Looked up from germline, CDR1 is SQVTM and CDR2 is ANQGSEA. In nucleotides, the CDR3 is TGCAGCGTTGTCAAAAACAGGGGATTGGAGACCCAGTACTTC. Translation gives CSVVKNRGLETQYF.

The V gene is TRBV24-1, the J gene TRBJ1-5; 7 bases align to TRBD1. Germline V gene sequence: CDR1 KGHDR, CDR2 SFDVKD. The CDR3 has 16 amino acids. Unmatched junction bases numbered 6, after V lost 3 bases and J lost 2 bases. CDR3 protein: CATSDPRGPGNQPQHF. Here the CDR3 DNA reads TGTGCCACCAGTGATCCGAGGGGGCCGGGCAATCAGCCCCAGCATTTT.

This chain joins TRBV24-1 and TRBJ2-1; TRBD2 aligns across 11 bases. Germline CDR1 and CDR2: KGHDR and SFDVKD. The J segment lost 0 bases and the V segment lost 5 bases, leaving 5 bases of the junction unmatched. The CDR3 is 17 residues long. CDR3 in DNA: TGTGCCACCAGTGCCGGGACTAGCGGTTACTCCTACAATGAGCAGTTCTTC. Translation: CATSAGTSGYSYNEQFF.

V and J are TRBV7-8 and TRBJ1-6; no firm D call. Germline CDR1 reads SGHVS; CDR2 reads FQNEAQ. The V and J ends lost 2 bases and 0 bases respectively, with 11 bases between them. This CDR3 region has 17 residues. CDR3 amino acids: CASSLISGSSYNSPLHF. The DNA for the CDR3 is TGTGCCAGCAGCTTAATATCGGGGAGCTCCTATAATTCACCCCTCCACTTT.

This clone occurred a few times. CDR3 in amino acids: CASSESLQGVGNYGYTF. CDR3 DNA: TGTGCCAGCAGTGAGTCTCTACAGGGAGTGGGTAACTATGGCTACACCTTC. The chain couples TRBV6-1 to TRBJ1-2; D is possibly TRBD1 (6 bases). Looked up from germline, CDR1 is MNHNS and CDR2 is SASEGT. This CDR3 has 17 residues. Trimming pared 3 bases from V and 1 base from J, leaving 18 bases between.

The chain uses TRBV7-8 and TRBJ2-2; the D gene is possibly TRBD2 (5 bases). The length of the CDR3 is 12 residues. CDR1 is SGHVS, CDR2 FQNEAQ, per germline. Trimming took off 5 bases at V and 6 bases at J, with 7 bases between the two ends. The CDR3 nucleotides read TGTGCCAGCAGCCCGCGGGCCGGGGAGCTGTTTTTT. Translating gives CASSPRAGELFF. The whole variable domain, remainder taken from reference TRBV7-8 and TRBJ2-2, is GAGVSQSPRYKVAKRGQDVALRCDPISGHVSLFWYQQALGQGPEFLTYFQNEAQLDKSGLPSDRFFAERPEGSVSTLKIQRTQQEDSAVYLCASSPRAGELFFGEGSRLTVL.

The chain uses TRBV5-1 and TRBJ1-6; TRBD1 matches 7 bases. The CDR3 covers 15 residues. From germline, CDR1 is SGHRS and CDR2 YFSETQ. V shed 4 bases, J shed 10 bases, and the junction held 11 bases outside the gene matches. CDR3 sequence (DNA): TGCGCCAGCAGCCTAGACAGGGTCGAGGTCTCACCCCTCCACTTT. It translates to CASSLDRVEVSPLHF.

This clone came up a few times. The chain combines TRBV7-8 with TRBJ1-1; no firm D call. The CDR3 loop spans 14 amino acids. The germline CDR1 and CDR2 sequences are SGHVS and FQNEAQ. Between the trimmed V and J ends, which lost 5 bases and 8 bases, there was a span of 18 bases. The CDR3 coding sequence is TGTGCCAGCAGCACGTCTGACGGACGGAGGGAAGCTTTCTTT. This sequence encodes CASSTSDGRREAFF.